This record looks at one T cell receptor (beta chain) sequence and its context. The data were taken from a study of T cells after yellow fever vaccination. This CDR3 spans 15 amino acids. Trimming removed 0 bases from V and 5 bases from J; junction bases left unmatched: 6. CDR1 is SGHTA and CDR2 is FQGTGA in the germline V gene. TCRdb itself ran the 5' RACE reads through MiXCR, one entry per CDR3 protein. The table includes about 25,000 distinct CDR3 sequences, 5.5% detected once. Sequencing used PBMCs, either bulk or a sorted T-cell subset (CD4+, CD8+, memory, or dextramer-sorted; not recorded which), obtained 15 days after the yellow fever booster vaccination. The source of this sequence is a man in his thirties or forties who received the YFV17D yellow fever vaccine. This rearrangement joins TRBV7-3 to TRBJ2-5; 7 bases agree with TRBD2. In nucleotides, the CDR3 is TGTGCCAGCAGCTTAACGGGGCTGGGGGGGGAGACCCAGTACTTC. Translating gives CASSLTGLGGETQYF. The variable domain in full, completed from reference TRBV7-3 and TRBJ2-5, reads GAGVSQTPSNKVTEKGKYVELRCDPISGHTALYWYRQSLGQGPEFLIYFQGTGAADDSGLPNDRFFAVRPEGSVSTLKIQRTERGDSAVYLCASSLTGLGGETQYFGPGTRLLVL.